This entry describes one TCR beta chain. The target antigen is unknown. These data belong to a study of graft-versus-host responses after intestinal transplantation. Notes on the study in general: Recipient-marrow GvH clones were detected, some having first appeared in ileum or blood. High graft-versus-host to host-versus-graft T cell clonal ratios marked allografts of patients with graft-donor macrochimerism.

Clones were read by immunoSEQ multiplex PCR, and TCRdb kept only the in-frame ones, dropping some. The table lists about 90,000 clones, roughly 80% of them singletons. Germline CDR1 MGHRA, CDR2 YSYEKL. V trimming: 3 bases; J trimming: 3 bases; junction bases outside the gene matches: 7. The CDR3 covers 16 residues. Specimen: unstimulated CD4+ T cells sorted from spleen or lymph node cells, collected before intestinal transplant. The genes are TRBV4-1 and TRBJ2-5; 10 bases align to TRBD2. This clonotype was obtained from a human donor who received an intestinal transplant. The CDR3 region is CASSQGRTSGEETQYF. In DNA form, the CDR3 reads TGCGCCAGCAGCCAGGGCCGGACTAGCGGAGAAGAGACCCAGTACTTC.